This entry lists 28 T cell receptor beta chains sequenced from one sample in a study of T cell responses to AZD1222 COVID-19 vaccine. Libraries were prepared by immunoSEQ multiplex PCR; TCRdb keeps only in-frame clonotypes and omits some of them. The sample consists of tens of thousands of clones, 86% of them appearing once. The source was peripheral blood, collected 28 days after the second AZD1222 dose. The receptors shown here come from an adult who received the AZD1222 COVID-19 vaccine.

The chain combines TRBV5-1 with TRBJ1-5; D possibly corresponds to TRBD1 (6 bases). The germline V and J ends were trimmed by 4 bases and 7 bases, with 15 bases remaining between them. Germline V gene lookup returns CDR1 SGHRS and CDR2 YFSETQ. The CDR3 has 14 amino acids. CDR3 loop: CASSNTGFEQPQHF. In DNA form, the CDR3 reads TGCGCCAGCAGCAATACAGGGTTCGAACAGCCCCAGCATTTT.

In this sample, this clone turned up once. The genes are TRBV6-5 and TRBJ1-5, with TRBD1 matching over 7 bases. CDR1 and CDR2 from the germline V gene are MNHEY and SVGAGI. The CDR3 loop spans 15 amino acids. V shed 8 bases, J shed 6 bases, and the junction held 13 bases outside the gene matches. This chain's CDR3 is CASRRGQGVGQPQHF. The CDR3 nucleotides are TGTGCCAGCCGACGGGGGCAGGGGGTCGGTCAGCCCCAGCATTTT.

V and J are TRBV4-1 and TRBJ1-2, with a weak D call TRBD1 (6 bases). Germline lookup yields CDR1 MGHRA and CDR2 YSYEKL. CDR3 length: 15 residues. Trimming pared 0 bases from V and 1 base from J, leaving 9 bases between. CDR3 in DNA: TGCGCCAGCAGCCAAGAGGGCAGGGGTAACTATGGCTACACCTTC. This encodes CASSQEGRGNYGYTF.

This chain links TRBV5-1 with TRBJ2-5, with D unresolved. Germline V gene lookup returns CDR1 SGHRS and CDR2 YFSETQ. CDR3 length equals 16 residues. V shed 1 base and J shed 1 base, with 14 bases lying between them. The CDR3 DNA is TGCGCCAGCAGCTTGATGCCCCTGTCGGGCCAAGAGACCCAGTACTTC. Its protein product is CASSLMPLSGQETQYF.

The chain has TRBV7-2 and TRBJ2-1, with 14 bases lining up with TRBD2. In germline, CDR1 is SGHTA, CDR2 FQGNSA. V shed 0 bases and J 10 bases; nucleotides not matched to a gene: 5. This CDR3 spans 16 amino acids. CDR3 bases: TGTGCCAGCAGCTTAGCGGGACTAGCGGGGGTAAGGGAGCAGTTCTTC. Its translation is CASSLAGLAGVREQFF. Full variable domain (rest looked up from reference TRBV7-2 and TRBJ2-1): GAGVSQSPSNKVTEKGKDVELRCDPISGHTALYWYRQSLGQGLEFLIYFQGNSAPDKSGLPSDRFSAERTGGSVSTLTIQRTQQEDSAVYLCASSLAGLAGVREQFFGPGTRLTVL.

This sequence joins TRBV18 and TRBJ2-1; no clear D. V was clipped by 3 bases and J by 9 bases, with 9 bases between them. In germline, CDR1 is KGHSH, CDR2 LQKENI. This CDR3 is built from 12 residues. The CDR3 reads CASSPYVGEQFF. In DNA, the CDR3 is TGTGCCAGCTCACCCTATGTAGGTGAGCAGTTCTTC.

The genes are TRBV28 and TRBJ2-7, with 12 bases lining up with TRBD1. In germline, CDR1 is MDHEN, CDR2 SYDVKM. This CDR3 spans 14 amino acids. Trimming cost V 4 bases and J 4 bases; bases outside gene matches: 2. The CDR3 DNA follows: TGTGCCAGCAGTTCGGGACAGGGGGCTTACGAGCAGTACTTC. It translates to CASSSGQGAYEQYF.

The chain couples TRBV2 to TRBJ1-3; D ambiguous. Per the germline V gene, CDR1 is SNHLY and CDR2 is FYNNEI. Trimming shortened V by 4 bases and J by 0 bases, and 10 bases separated the two germline ends. This CDR3 spans 15 amino acids. The CDR3, as DNA: TGTGCCAGCAGTGTTAGTCGGACCTCTGGAAACACCATATATTTT. This encodes CASSVSRTSGNTIYF. Drawing the rest from reference TRBV2 and TRBJ1-3, the complete variable domain is EPEVTQTPSHQVTQMGQEVILRCVPISNHLYFYWYRQILGQKVEFLVSFYNNEISEKSEIFDDQFSVERPDGSNFTLKIRSTKLEDSAMYFCASSVSRTSGNTIYFGEGSWLTVV.

To note about this clone: One end of the junction does not line up with germline, which may come from a read error. V gene TRBV28 combines with J gene TRBJ1-3; D uncertain. Germline V gives CDR1 MDHEN, CDR2 SYDVKM. CDR3 length: 13 amino acids. CDR3 loop: CASSFGSRNTIYF. Here the CDR3 DNA reads TGTGCCAGCAGTTTTGGCTCTCGAAACACCATATATTTT.

This CDR3 is CASSLGVGSYNEQFF. The DNA of the CDR3 is TGTGCCAGCAGCTTGGGTGTAGGCTCTTACAATGAGCAGTTCTTC. The chain joins TRBV7-3 to TRBJ2-1; unclear D gene. V shed 3 bases and J shed 4 bases, with 13 bases lying between them. From germline, CDR1 is SGHTA and CDR2 FQGTGA. The CDR3 is 15 residues long.

The CDR3 bases are TGTGCCAGCAGTGAGGGGAGCTCCTATAATTCACCCCTCCACTTT. It yields the protein CASSEGSSYNSPLHF. The chain links TRBV6-1 to TRBJ1-6; no firm D call. Trimming removed 3 bases from V and 0 bases from J, with 6 bases in between. The CDR3 loop spans 15 amino acids. Germline CDR1 reads MNHNS; CDR2 reads SASEGT.

The chain couples TRBV21-1 to TRBJ1-4; the D call in the table, TRBD1, was not verified against the DNA. TRBV21-1 constitutes a pseudogene. This CDR3 comprises 12 residues. Here the CDR3 reads CASSKYSQKLFF. The CDR3 nucleotides read TGTGCCAGCAGCAAATACAGCCAAAAACTGTTTTTT.

The chain couples TRBV3-1 (or the pseudogene TRBV3-2) to TRBJ2-7; D perhaps matches TRBD1 (5 bases). V shed 2 bases and J shed 6 bases, with 14 bases lying between them. The CDR3 is 14 amino acids. CDR1 and CDR2 (germline): LGHDT, YNNKEL (reference sequence). The CDR3 protein is CASSQSYRRIEQYF. In DNA form, the CDR3 reads TGTGCCAGCAGCCAATCATACAGGCGGATCGAGCAGTACTTC.

This clone appeared once. The genes are TRBV11-2 and TRBJ2-3; D is possibly TRBD2 (6 bases). Germline V lookup: CDR1 SGHAT, CDR2 FQNNGV. The V gene lost 4 bases and the J gene lost 7 bases, with 12 bases spanning the gap. CDR3 length: 13 residues. The CDR3 loop is CASSSGDFYTQYF. The CDR3 DNA reads as TGTGCCAGCAGCTCTGGGGACTTTTATACGCAGTATTTT.

In its sample, this clone was seen once. V is TRBV23-1 and J is TRBJ1-6; possible D gene TRBD1, 5 bases. TRBV23-1 is identified as an open reading frame with a role that is uncertain. V lost 9 bases and J 7 bases, leaving 19 bases between the germline ends. The CDR3 loop spans 15 amino acids. CDR3: CASPGGSRWNSPLHF. For the CDR3, the DNA is TGCGCCAGTCCGGGGGGGAGTCGTTGGAATTCACCCCTCCACTTT.

The chain is built from TRBV7-2 and TRBJ1-1, with 7 positions matching TRBD1. The junction had 7 bases not matched to a gene; V was cut back by 5 bases and J by 1 base. Germline loops: CDR1 SGHTA, CDR2 FQGNSA. The CDR3 runs 15 residues. CDR3 sequence (DNA): TGTGCCAGCAGCGTTAGGGGGCAGTCGAACACTGAAGCTTTCTTT. Amino acid sequence: CASSVRGQSNTEAFF.

This clone has just one count. The chain links TRBV19 to TRBJ2-2; 9 bases fit TRBD1. There are 13 residues in the CDR3. Germline CDR1 LNHDA, CDR2 SQIVND (reference sequence). V dropped 11 bases and J dropped 4; count of bases not matched to a gene: 5. The DNA for the CDR3 is TGTGCCGGACGGACAGGGGTCACCGGGGAGCTGTTTTTT. Protein sequence: CAGRTGVTGELFF.

The chain couples TRBV18 to TRBJ1-1; D is ambiguous. Germline lookup yields CDR1 KGHSH and CDR2 LQKENI. This CDR3 spans 14 amino acids. The V end lost 3 bases, the J end lost 1 base, and 9 bases lay between the germline ends. The CDR3 sequence is CASSPSWANTEAFF. In DNA, the CDR3 is TGTGCCAGCTCACCTAGTTGGGCGAACACTGAAGCTTTCTTT. Full variable domain (missing parts from reference TRBV18 and TRBJ1-1): NAGVMQNPRHLVRRRGQEARLRCSPMKGHSHVYWYRQLPEEGLKFMVYLQKENIIDESGMPKERFSAEFPKEGPSILRIQQVVRGDSAAYFCASSPSWANTEAFFGQGTRLTVV.

The chain couples TRBV5-5 to TRBJ2-2; 13 bases match TRBD2. Germline CDR1 SGHKS, CDR2 YYEKEE (reference sequence). The J segment lost 7 bases and the V segment lost 4 bases, leaving 10 bases of the junction unmatched. This CDR3 contains 17 residues. Here the CDR3 reads CASSLQGLAGFSGELFF. CDR3 coding DNA: TGTGCCAGCAGCCTTCAGGGACTAGCGGGATTTAGCGGGGAGCTGTTTTTT.

The V call is TRBV9, the J call TRBJ1-2, with a possible D match to TRBD1 (6 bases). This CDR3 spans 15 amino acids. Germline values: CDR1 SGDLS, CDR2 YYNGEE. Trimming stripped 3 bases from V and 3 bases from J, with 15 bases between. As DNA, the CDR3 is TGTGCCAGCAGCGGCGGGCAACAGGGCTACTATGGCTACACCTTC. It translates to CASSGGQQGYYGYTF.

This sequence joins TRBV5-1 and TRBJ1-5; D is possibly TRBD1 (6 bases). Deletions cut 3 bases from V and 6 bases from J, with 10 bases between. The germline V gene has CDR1 SGHRS and CDR2 YFSETQ. CDR3 length: 13 residues. CDR3 sequence reads: CASSSDSFQPQHF. DNA of the CDR3: TGCGCCAGCAGCTCGGACAGCTTTCAGCCCCAGCATTTT.

This sequence joins TRBV28 and TRBJ1-6; 7 bases are a match to TRBD1. The CDR3 is 17 residues long. Germline assignment: CDR1 MDHEN and CDR2 SYDVKM. V dropped 3 bases and J dropped 7; count of bases not matched to a gene: 12. The CDR3 spells CASSFLERGQENSPLHF. DNA for the CDR3: TGTGCCAGCAGTTTTTTAGAGCGTGGACAGGAAAATTCACCCCTCCACTTT.

The J gene is TRBJ2-2, the V gene TRBV28; 8 nucleotides agree with TRBD2. The V gene's germline CDR1 is MDHEN and CDR2 SYDVKM. With 5 bases clipped from V and 4 bases from J, the junction kept 9 bases outside the gene matches. CDR3 length: 16 residues. CDR3 in amino acids: CASSRLGTSATGELFF. The CDR3 nucleotides are TGTGCCAGCAGTCGACTCGGGACTAGTGCCACCGGGGAGCTGTTTTTT.

CDR3 residues: CASSLSAITVINTGELFF. DNA for the CDR3: TGTGCCAGCAGCTTATCAGCGATTACGGTCATAAACACCGGGGAGCTGTTTTTT. The rearrangement uses TRBV9 and TRBJ2-2; D ambiguous. V lost 4 bases, J lost 2 bases, and 21 bases lay in between. Germline V gives CDR1 SGDLS, CDR2 YYNGEE. The CDR3 consists of 18 residues.

This clone was seen a single time. The chain is built from TRBV7-6 and TRBJ2-7; tentatively, D is TRBD1 (6 bases). The CDR3 extends over 15 amino acids. The germline V gene encodes CDR1 SGHVS and CDR2 FNYEAQ. Trimming cost V 5 bases and J 2 bases, with 16 bases left between them. The CDR3 DNA reads as TGTGCCAGCAGCCTAAGTGGGGGACACCCCTACGAGCAGTACTTC. It is translated as CASSLSGGHPYEQYF.

This clone is classed as medium-sized. The V gene is TRBV5-4, the J gene TRBJ2-2; D possibly corresponds to TRBD1 (5 bases). This CDR3 is built from 13 residues. Germline loops: CDR1 SGHNT, CDR2 YYREEE (reference sequence). Trimming took 0 bases from V and 7 from J, leaving 7 bases between them. Here the CDR3 DNA reads TGTGCCAGCAGCTTGGGCCAGGGCGGGGAGCTGTTTTTT. Translating it yields CASSLGQGGELFF.

The rearrangement uses TRBV7-2 and TRBJ2-7; D remains unclear. CDR1 and CDR2 from the germline V gene are SGHTA and FQGNSA. Trimming shortened V by 3 bases and J by 0 bases, and 9 bases separated the two germline ends. CDR3 length equals 14 residues. This CDR3 reads CASSFSSSSYEQYF. The CDR3 nucleotides read TGTGCCAGCAGCTTTAGTTCTAGCTCCTACGAGCAGTACTTC.

The chain joins TRBV11-1 to TRBJ1-6; no reliable D call. V lost 1 base and J lost 3, with 4 bases in between. This CDR3 has 14 amino acids. Germline loops: CDR1 SGHAT, CDR2 FQDESV (reference sequence). The CDR3 loop is CASSLENYNSPLHF. CDR3 coding DNA: TGTGCCAGCAGCTTAGAAAACTATAATTCACCCCTCCACTTT.